This T cell receptor beta chain was captured in a study of cytomegalovirus exposure and HLA in healthy donors. Study observations and caveats: A later analysis reportedly found fewer N-insertions in an Asian-associated ancestry cluster than the roughly 670-donor mean. TCR beta sequences reportedly predicted the HLA-A and HLA-B alleles of most subjects accurately. When presence/absence was analysed, sequencing depth was taken to be roughly uniform across donors.

Trimming at V came to 1 base and at J to 6 bases, leaving 6 bases not matched to a gene. Germline V gene lookup returns CDR1 MNHEY and CDR2 SMNVEV (reference sequence). The CDR3 sequence is 15 residues long. PCR was performed using 60 Vbeta and 13 Jbeta primers. The repertoire was sequenced with immunoSEQ multiplex PCR; TCRdb's copy has only in-frame clones and lacks some. The profile shows some 180,000 clones, 70% to 80% of them singletons. Points on this clone: Its antigen remains unidentified.

V is TRBV27 and J is TRBJ2-1, with 7 bases fitting TRBD1. This TCR derives from a woman aged 55-69 years in good health and CMV-seropositive. Sequencing was done on a sample of PBMCs. The CDR3 is CASSLFRDRLNEQFF. The CDR3 nucleotides read TGTGCCAGCAGTTTATTCCGGGACAGACTCAATGAGCAGTTCTTC.